The rows below give T cell receptor beta chains drawn from one sample of a study of cytomegalovirus exposure and HLA in healthy donors. Here immunoSEQ multiplex PCR was the method, and the copy in TCRdb shows in-frame clones only, minus some. The sample yields 98,000 or so clones, about 74% seen once. The sequenced material came from PBMCs. The receptors were gathered from a female donor in good health and CMV-seronegative. The CDR3 runs from the conserved cysteine through the conserved F or W. Fields, in order: CDR3 length, V gene, clone size, J gene, D gene, CDR3 DNA, CDR3 protein. The D gene is left open where the match is weak. Clone size is shown for a subset of rows, as once, few, many or a class of expanded clone.

CDR3 length: 11; V gene: TRBV25-1; clone size: once; J gene: TRBJ1-1; D gene: NA; CDR3 DNA: TGTGCCAGCAGTGACGACAGACGAGCTTTCTTT; CDR3 protein: CASSDDRRAFF
CDR3 length: 13; V gene: TRBV27; clone size: NA; J gene: TRBJ1-1; D gene: TRBD1; CDR3 DNA: TGTGCCAGCAGTTGGGACAGGGTGACTGAAGCTTTCTTT; CDR3 protein: CASSWDRVTEAFF
CDR3 length: 13; V gene: TRBV6-5; clone size: NA; J gene: TRBJ1-5; D gene: TRBD1; CDR3 DNA: TGTGCCACCCAGGGGGGAAGCAATCAGCCCCAGCATTTT; CDR3 protein: CATQGGSNQPQHF
CDR3 length: 15; V gene: TRBV19; clone size: NA; J gene: TRBJ2-7; D gene: TRBD2; CDR3 DNA: TGTGCCAGTAGTAGGGAGGGGACTTCTTCCTACGAGCAGTACTTC; CDR3 protein: CASSREGTSSYEQYF
CDR3 length: 12; V gene: TRBV9; clone size: NA; J gene: TRBJ1-3; D gene: NA; CDR3 DNA: TGTGCCAGCAGCGTGCCTTCGGGGACCATATATTTT; CDR3 protein: CASSVPSGTIYF
CDR3 length: 17; V gene: TRBV5-1; clone size: NA; J gene: TRBJ1-2; D gene: TRBD1; CDR3 DNA: TGCGCCAGCAGCCGCCGGGACAGGGGGCGACTGGGCTATGGCTACACCTTC; CDR3 protein: CASSRRDRGRLGYGYTF
CDR3 length: 15; V gene: TRBV5-4; clone size: few; J gene: TRBJ1-5; D gene: TRBD1; CDR3 DNA: TGTGCCAGCAGCCAGGGGGGAGGTAGCAATCAGCCCCAGCATTTT; CDR3 protein: CASSQGGGSNQPQHF
CDR3 length: 12; V gene: TRBV11-2; clone size: NA; J gene: TRBJ2-7; D gene: TRBD2; CDR3 DNA: TGTGCCAGCAGCTGGGGGGGCTACGAGCAGTACTTC; CDR3 protein: CASSWGGYEQYF
CDR3 length: 13; V gene: TRBV11-1; clone size: few; J gene: TRBJ2-7; D gene: TRBD1; CDR3 DNA: TGTGCCAGCAGCTTCCTCACAGGGGGAGAGCAGTACTTC; CDR3 protein: CASSFLTGGEQYF
CDR3 length: 15; V gene: TRBV7-8; clone size: NA; J gene: TRBJ2-5; D gene: TRBD1; CDR3 DNA: TGTGCCAGCAGCGACCCCCGGACAGGCCAGTGGACCCAGTACTTC; CDR3 protein: CASSDPRTGQWTQYF
CDR3 length: 15; V gene: TRBV7-8; clone size: NA; J gene: TRBJ2-7; D gene: TRBD2; CDR3 DNA: TGTGCCAGCAGCTTTGGGAGCGGGGGGACCTACGAGCAGTACTTC; CDR3 protein: CASSFGSGGTYEQYF
CDR3 length: 13; V gene: TRBV5-1; clone size: NA; J gene: TRBJ1-2; D gene: NA; CDR3 DNA: TGCGCCAGCAGCCCCGACGGAGGCTATGGCTACACCTTC; CDR3 protein: CASSPDGGYGYTF
CDR3 length: 14; V gene: TRBV5-5; clone size: NA; J gene: TRBJ1-3; D gene: NA; CDR3 DNA: TGTGCCAGCTTGAGGGCAGGGGAAGGAAACACCATATATTTT; CDR3 protein: CASLRAGEGNTIYF
CDR3 length: 14; V gene: TRBV10-2; clone size: NA; J gene: TRBJ1-2; D gene: NA; CDR3 DNA: TGCGCCAGCAGTGATAGGAGGGGCGGTGGTGGCTACACCTTC; CDR3 protein: CASSDRRGGGGYTF
CDR3 length: 17; V gene: TRBV4-3; clone size: NA; J gene: TRBJ2-6; D gene: NA; CDR3 DNA: TGCGCCAGCAGCCAACTGGCCATGCTCTCTGGGGCCAACGTCCTGACTTTC; CDR3 protein: CASSQLAMLSGANVLTF
CDR3 length: 17; V gene: TRBV7-9; clone size: once; J gene: TRBJ2-5; D gene: NA; CDR3 DNA: TGTGCCAGCAGCTGGAACCTCCTGATAGCGGCCCAAGAGACCCAGTACTTC; CDR3 protein: CASSWNLLIAAQETQYF
CDR3 length: 16; V gene: TRBV4-1; clone size: NA; J gene: TRBJ2-7; D gene: TRBD1; CDR3 DNA: TGCGCCAGCAGCCACAAAAGAGGGGACAGCTCCTACGAGCAGTACTTC; CDR3 protein: CASSHKRGDSSYEQYF
CDR3 length: 18; V gene: TRBV15; clone size: NA; J gene: TRBJ2-4; D gene: TRBD2; CDR3 DNA: TGTGCCACCAGCAGAGATCGAGGGAGCGGGAGGGCCACAAACATTCAGTACTTC; CDR3 protein: CATSRDRGSGRATNIQYF
CDR3 length: 15; V gene: TRBV9; clone size: few; J gene: TRBJ2-2; D gene: NA; CDR3 DNA: TGTGCCAGCAGCGTAGCTACCCGGGAAACCGGGGAGCTGTTTTTT; CDR3 protein: CASSVATRETGELFF
CDR3 length: 14; V gene: TRBV5-6; clone size: NA; J gene: TRBJ1-6; D gene: NA; CDR3 DNA: TGTGCCAGCAGCTTAATCGGGGATGGGTCACCCCTCCACTTT; CDR3 protein: CASSLIGDGSPLHF
CDR3 length: 13; V gene: TRBV30; clone size: once; J gene: TRBJ1-2; D gene: NA; CDR3 DNA: TGTGCCTGGAGTTTAAAAGGGCGGGGAGGCTACACCTTC; CDR3 protein: CAWSLKGRGGYTF
CDR3 length: 16; V gene: TRBV28; clone size: once; J gene: TRBJ2-2; D gene: NA; CDR3 DNA: TGTGCCAGCAGTTTGTTCCCAGCGGTCAACACCGGGGAGCTATTTTTT; CDR3 protein: CASSLFPAVNTGELFF
CDR3 length: 17; V gene: TRBV4-1; clone size: few; J gene: TRBJ2-3; D gene: NA; CDR3 DNA: TGCGCCAGCAGCCAAGAGAGCGTAGGAGCTAGCACAGATACGCAGTATTTT; CDR3 protein: CASSQESVGASTDTQYF
CDR3 length: 15; V gene: TRBV5-5; clone size: once; J gene: TRBJ1-5; D gene: NA; CDR3 DNA: TGTGCCAGCAGCGCGGGGGAGGGGTTTGGGCAGCCCCAGCATTTT; CDR3 protein: CASSAGEGFGQPQHF
CDR3 length: 15; V gene: TRBV19; clone size: NA; J gene: TRBJ1-3; D gene: NA; CDR3 DNA: TGTGCCAGTACCCCTTGGGCGGGGGCTGGAAACACCATATATTTT; CDR3 protein: CASTPWAGAGNTIYF
CDR3 length: 14; V gene: TRBV7-9; clone size: NA; J gene: TRBJ2-7; D gene: TRBD1; CDR3 DNA: TGTGCCAGCAGCTTGGGACAGGGGACCTACGAGCAGTACTTC; CDR3 protein: CASSLGQGTYEQYF
CDR3 length: 14; V gene: TRBV4-3; clone size: NA; J gene: TRBJ2-1; D gene: NA; CDR3 DNA: TGCGCCAGCAGCCCAACCCCCTCGGGCAATGAGCAGTTCTTC; CDR3 protein: CASSPTPSGNEQFF
CDR3 length: 13; V gene: TRBV11-3; clone size: NA; J gene: TRBJ1-3; D gene: NA; CDR3 DNA: TGTGCCAGCAGCTTAAGAGGGGGAAACACCATATATTTT; CDR3 protein: CASSLRGGNTIYF
CDR3 length: 16; V gene: TRBV13; clone size: once; J gene: TRBJ1-5; D gene: TRBD1; CDR3 DNA: TGTGCCAGCAGCGTAGGGGGACAGGGGAACAATCAGCCCCAGCATTTT; CDR3 protein: CASSVGGQGNNQPQHF
CDR3 length: 14; V gene: TRBV6-5; clone size: NA; J gene: TRBJ2-1; D gene: TRBD2; CDR3 DNA: TGTGCCAGCAAGGAGACTAGCGGGAGGTATGAGCAGTTCTTC; CDR3 protein: CASKETSGRYEQFF
CDR3 length: 15; V gene: TRBV28; clone size: NA; J gene: TRBJ2-1; D gene: TRBD2; CDR3 DNA: TGTGCCAGCAGTAACAGCGGGGGGGTTTACAATGAGCAGTTCTTC; CDR3 protein: CASSNSGGVYNEQFF
CDR3 length: 15; V gene: TRBV6-6; clone size: NA; J gene: TRBJ1-2; D gene: TRBD1; CDR3 DNA: TGTGCCACCGGGACAGGGTCAGATTTTGGCTATGGCTACACCTTC; CDR3 protein: CATGTGSDFGYGYTF
CDR3 length: 17; V gene: TRBV11-3; clone size: NA; J gene: TRBJ2-2; D gene: TRBD2; CDR3 DNA: TGTGCCAGCAGCTTAGACCAACTAGCGGGAGAAGCCGGGGAGCTGTTTTTT; CDR3 protein: CASSLDQLAGEAGELFF
CDR3 length: 17; V gene: TRBV5-4; clone size: NA; J gene: TRBJ2-1; D gene: TRBD2; CDR3 DNA: TGTGCCAGCAGCTTTCGGGCGGGAGGACCCCCCTACAATGAGCAGTTCTTC; CDR3 protein: CASSFRAGGPPYNEQFF
CDR3 length: 14; V gene: TRBV5-1; clone size: NA; J gene: TRBJ1-2; D gene: TRBD1; CDR3 DNA: TGCGCCAGCAGCTTGGGGGGACAGGGCTATGGCTACACCTTC; CDR3 protein: CASSLGGQGYGYTF
CDR3 length: 16; V gene: TRBV11-2; clone size: NA; J gene: TRBJ2-7; D gene: TRBD2; CDR3 DNA: TGTGCCAGCAGCTTAGCGGAAGGCGGGGGACCCTACGAGCAGTACTTC; CDR3 protein: CASSLAEGGGPYEQYF
CDR3 length: 14; V gene: TRBV7-8; clone size: NA; J gene: TRBJ1-1; D gene: NA; CDR3 DNA: TGTGCCAGCAGCTTAGGCCAGGGATACACTGAAGCTTTCTTT; CDR3 protein: CASSLGQGYTEAFF
CDR3 length: 15; V gene: TRBV7-2; clone size: NA; J gene: TRBJ1-5; D gene: NA; CDR3 DNA: TGTGCCAGCAGCTTTCTAGCCCATAGCAATCAGCCCCAGCATTTT; CDR3 protein: CASSFLAHSNQPQHF
CDR3 length: 15; V gene: TRBV7-2; clone size: few; J gene: TRBJ2-7; D gene: TRBD1; CDR3 DNA: TGTGCCAGCAGCTTGCAGCGGACAGGGGGCCCCGAGCAGTACTTC; CDR3 protein: CASSLQRTGGPEQYF
CDR3 length: 19; V gene: TRBV21-1; clone size: NA; J gene: TRBJ2-1; D gene: NA; CDR3 DNA: TGTGCCAGCAGCAAAGTAATCATCGAGGAGGAGAAATCCTACAATGAGCAGTTCTTC; CDR3 protein: CASSKVIIEEEKSYNEQFF
CDR3 length: 16; V gene: TRBV28; clone size: few; J gene: TRBJ1-2; D gene: TRBD1; CDR3 DNA: TGTGCCAGCAGTAATTCGGCGACAGGGGACAACTATGGCTACACCTTC; CDR3 protein: CASSNSATGDNYGYTF
CDR3 length: 15; V gene: TRBV30; clone size: NA; J gene: TRBJ2-2; D gene: TRBD2; CDR3 DNA: TGTGCCTGGAGTGTTGGTAGCGGGAGAATCGGGGAGCTGTTTTTT; CDR3 protein: CAWSVGSGRIGELFF
CDR3 length: 16; V gene: TRBV5-5; clone size: NA; J gene: TRBJ1-6; D gene: TRBD1; CDR3 DNA: TGTGCCAGCAGCTTGGGGACAGGGAGGAGACGATCACCCCTCCACTTT; CDR3 protein: CASSLGTGRRRSPLHF
CDR3 length: 14; V gene: TRBV29-1; clone size: NA; J gene: TRBJ2-7; D gene: NA; CDR3 DNA: TGCAGCGTGCTACTCACAGGGCCACCCTACGAGCAGTACTTC; CDR3 protein: CSVLLTGPPYEQYF
CDR3 length: 17; V gene: TRBV28; clone size: NA; J gene: TRBJ2-5; D gene: TRBD1; CDR3 DNA: TGTGCCAGCAGTTTCATCGGGGTGGAGCGAGGGGGCGAGACCCAGTACTTC; CDR3 protein: CASSFIGVERGGETQYF
CDR3 length: 14; V gene: TRBV7-3; clone size: NA; J gene: TRBJ2-1; D gene: TRBD2; CDR3 DNA: TGTGCCAGCAGCTGGGGGGGATCCTACAATGAGCAGTTCTTC; CDR3 protein: CASSWGGSYNEQFF
CDR3 length: 15; V gene: TRBV7-3; clone size: NA; J gene: TRBJ2-1; D gene: TRBD1; CDR3 DNA: TGTGCCAGCAGCCTCGACAGGGGGGCCTACAATGAGCAGTTCTTC; CDR3 protein: CASSLDRGAYNEQFF
CDR3 length: 15; V gene: TRBV10-1; clone size: few; J gene: TRBJ2-1; D gene: NA; CDR3 DNA: TGCGCCAGCAGAAGAGCGGGCCCGACCCCCAATGAGCAGTTCTTC; CDR3 protein: CASRRAGPTPNEQFF
CDR3 length: 15; V gene: TRBV6-5; clone size: NA; J gene: TRBJ2-2; D gene: NA; CDR3 DNA: TGTGCCAGCAGACCTCTCGACGGGTTCGCCGGGGAGCTGTTTTTT; CDR3 protein: CASRPLDGFAGELFF
CDR3 length: 16; V gene: TRBV6-4; clone size: NA; J gene: TRBJ2-3; D gene: NA; CDR3 DNA: TGTGCCAGCAGTGACAGAGAACGTGCTAGCACAGATACGCAGTATTTT; CDR3 protein: CASSDRERASTDTQYF
CDR3 length: 18; V gene: TRBV10-1; clone size: NA; J gene: TRBJ2-3; D gene: TRBD2; CDR3 DNA: TGCGCCAGCAGTGATATAGCGGGGGAACGCACCTCCACAGATACGCAGTATTTT; CDR3 protein: CASSDIAGERTSTDTQYF
CDR3 length: 12; V gene: TRBV11-2; clone size: few; J gene: TRBJ2-1; D gene: NA; CDR3 DNA: TGTGCCAGCAGCTTAGCTACGAATGAGCAGTTCTTC; CDR3 protein: CASSLATNEQFF
CDR3 length: 15; V gene: TRBV7-8; clone size: NA; J gene: TRBJ1-2; D gene: TRBD1; CDR3 DNA: TGTGCCAGCAGCTTAGGGGACAGCCCGGCGGGGGGCTACACCTTC; CDR3 protein: CASSLGDSPAGGYTF
CDR3 length: 15; V gene: TRBV15; clone size: NA; J gene: TRBJ1-4; D gene: TRBD1; CDR3 DNA: TGTGCCACCAGCAAGGACAGGGGAACTAATGAAAAACTGTTTTTT; CDR3 protein: CATSKDRGTNEKLFF
CDR3 length: 14; V gene: TRBV9; clone size: NA; J gene: TRBJ2-1; D gene: NA; CDR3 DNA: TGTGCCAGCAGCACGAACGGGTTGAGTTTTGAGCAGTTCTTC; CDR3 protein: CASSTNGLSFEQFF
CDR3 length: 17; V gene: TRBV4-1; clone size: NA; J gene: TRBJ2-1; D gene: TRBD1; CDR3 DNA: TGCGCCAGCAGCCAAACCACAGGACAGGGATCGAGGAATGAGCAGTTCTTC; CDR3 protein: CASSQTTGQGSRNEQFF
CDR3 length: 14; V gene: TRBV15; clone size: few; J gene: TRBJ1-1; D gene: NA; CDR3 DNA: TGTGCCACCAGCAGGGGACTTTTGAACACTGAAGCTTTCTTT; CDR3 protein: CATSRGLLNTEAFF
CDR3 length: 17; V gene: TRBV5-6; clone size: NA; J gene: TRBJ1-1; D gene: TRBD1; CDR3 DNA: TGTGCCAGCAGCATAGAGACAGGGGCGCTTATGAACACTGAAGCTTTCTTT; CDR3 protein: CASSIETGALMNTEAFF
CDR3 length: 14; V gene: TRBV5-1; clone size: NA; J gene: TRBJ1-2; D gene: TRBD1; CDR3 DNA: TGCGCCAGCAGCTATGAAACAGGGGACTATGGCTACACCTTC; CDR3 protein: CASSYETGDYGYTF
CDR3 length: 13; V gene: TRBV13; clone size: NA; J gene: TRBJ1-5; D gene: NA; CDR3 DNA: TGTGCCAGCTCGAGGAGGGCTGGGCAGCCCCAGCATTTT; CDR3 protein: CASSRRAGQPQHF